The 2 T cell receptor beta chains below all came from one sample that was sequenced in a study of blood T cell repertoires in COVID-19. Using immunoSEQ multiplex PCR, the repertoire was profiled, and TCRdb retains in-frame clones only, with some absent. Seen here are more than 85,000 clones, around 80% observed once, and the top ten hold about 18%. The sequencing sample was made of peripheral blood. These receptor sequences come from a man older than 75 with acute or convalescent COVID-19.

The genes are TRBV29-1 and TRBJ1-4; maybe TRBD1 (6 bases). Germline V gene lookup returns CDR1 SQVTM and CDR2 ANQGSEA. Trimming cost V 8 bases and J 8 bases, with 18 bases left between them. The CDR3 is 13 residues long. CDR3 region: CSTRGGQQEKLFF. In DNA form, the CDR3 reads TGCAGCACACGGGGGGGGCAACAGGAAAAACTGTTTTTT.

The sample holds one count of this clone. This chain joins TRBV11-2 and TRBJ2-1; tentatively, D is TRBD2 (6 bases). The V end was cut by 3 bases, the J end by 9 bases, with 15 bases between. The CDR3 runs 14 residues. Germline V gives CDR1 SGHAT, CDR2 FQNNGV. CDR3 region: CASSLAGPRGEQFF. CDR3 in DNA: TGTGCCAGCAGCTTGGCGGGGCCGAGGGGTGAGCAGTTCTTC. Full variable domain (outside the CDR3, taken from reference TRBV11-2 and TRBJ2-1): EAGVAQSPRYKIIEKRQSVAFWCNPISGHATLYWYQQILGQGPKLLIQFQNNGVVDDSQLPKDRFSAERLKGVDSTLKIQPAKLEDSAVYLCASSLAGPRGEQFFGPGTRLTVL.